This T cell receptor beta chain was observed in a study of shared clonotypes between healthy human individuals. As for the study in general: The composition of the donors was a couple of women and three men aged 18 to 49.

Overall study findings and caveats: Rarefaction analysis demonstrated incomplete sorted-subset sequencing notwithstanding large depth. Since donors were few, the genetic and exposure-history diversity represented was limited. Sampling was confined to blood; repertoires within tissues likely differ.

Assay used: immunoSEQ multiplex PCR; TCRdb lists only in-frame clones, some missing. The sample shows some 2.1 million clones, 85% to 95% of them seen only once. Selected positively for CCR7 and CD45RO-negative, naive CD8 cells excluded terminally differentiated effector memory CD45RA+ cells. In the case of this clone: Antigen: not known.

This CDR3 has 15 amino acids. Germline loops: CDR1 SGHAT, CDR2 FQNNGV. Between the trimmed V and J ends, which lost 0 bases and 6 bases, there was a span of 13 bases. Sequencing was carried out using naive CD8+ T cells sorted from blood. The chain is built from TRBV11-2 and TRBJ2-3; weak D call: TRBD1 (6 bases). This TCR came from a man aged 18 to 29 in good health. DNA for the CDR3: TGTGCCAGCAGCTTAGACGCTGGCGGACAGGATACGCAGTATTTT. Translated, it gives CASSLDAGGQDTQYF.